The 5 T cell receptor beta chains reported below all come from one sample, sequenced in a study of cytomegalovirus exposure and HLA in healthy donors. Both 60 Vbeta primers and 13 Jbeta primers went into the PCR. Sequenced by immunoSEQ multiplex PCR; TCRdb stores in-frame clones only, minus some. The table shows about 130,000 clones, with 80% to 85% occurring only once. The sequencing sample was made of PBMCs. The receptors here all came from a woman aged 50 to 65 in good health and CMV-seropositive.

V and J are TRBV28 and TRBJ2-3, with 7 bases matching TRBD1. This CDR3 has 17 amino acids. Trimming took 5 bases from V and 1 from J; bases not matched to a gene: 12. Germline V gives CDR1 MDHEN, CDR2 SYDVKM. The CDR3 sequence: CASSPTPGTAGTDTQYF. CDR3 bases: TGTGCCAGCAGTCCTACCCCCGGGACAGCGGGCACAGATACGCAGTATTTT.

The chain links TRBV19 to TRBJ2-7; D possibly corresponds to TRBD2 (6 bases). V was pared by 0 bases and J by 1 base, with 13 bases between. Germline CDR1 reads LNHDA; CDR2 reads SQIVND (reference sequence). This CDR3 is 16 amino acids long. CDR3 DNA: TGTGCCAGTAGTATAGAAGGCGGGGCAATATCCTACGAGCAGTACTTC. The encoded protein is CASSIEGGAISYEQYF.

This rearrangement joins TRBV28 to TRBJ2-2; TRBD2 agrees at 7 bases. Germline V CDR1 and CDR2: MDHEN, SYDVKM. V gave up 2 bases and J gave up 7 bases; unmatched junction bases: 1. This CDR3 is 13 amino acids long. The CDR3: CASSLGGVGELFF. The CDR3 nucleotides read TGTGCCAGCAGTTTAGGGGGGGTCGGGGAGCTGTTTTTT.

The gene calls are TRBV5-1 and TRBJ1-1; D is possibly TRBD1 (6 bases). CDR1 is SGHRS and CDR2 is YFSETQ in the germline V gene. The V end lost 3 bases, the J end lost 1 base, and 16 bases lay between the germline ends. There are 16 residues in the CDR3. CDR3 DNA sequence: TGCGCCAGCAGCTCCCAGAGGGGGATTTCGAACACTGAAGCTTTCTTT. It encodes CASSSQRGISNTEAFF.

The V call is TRBV7-2, the J call TRBJ2-3; D ambiguous. The CDR3 is 15 residues long. Between the trimmed V and J ends, which lost 0 bases and 2 bases, there was a span of 9 bases. The germline V gene has CDR1 SGHTA and CDR2 FQGNSA. The CDR3 coding sequence is TGTGCCAGCAGCTTAGCGGGCAGCCTCACAGATACGCAGTATTTT. Protein product: CASSLAGSLTDTQYF.